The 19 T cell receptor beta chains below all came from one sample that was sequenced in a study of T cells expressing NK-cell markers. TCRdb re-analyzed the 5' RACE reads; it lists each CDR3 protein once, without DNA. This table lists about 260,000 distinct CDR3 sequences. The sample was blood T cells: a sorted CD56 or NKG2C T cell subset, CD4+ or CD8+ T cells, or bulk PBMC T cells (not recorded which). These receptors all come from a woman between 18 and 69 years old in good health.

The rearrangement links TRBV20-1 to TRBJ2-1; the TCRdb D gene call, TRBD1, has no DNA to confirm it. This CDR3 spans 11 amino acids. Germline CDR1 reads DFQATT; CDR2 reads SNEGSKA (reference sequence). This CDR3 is CSASPGDEQFF.

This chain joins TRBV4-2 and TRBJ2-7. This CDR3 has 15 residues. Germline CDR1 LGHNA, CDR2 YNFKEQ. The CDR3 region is CASSQDRLADYEQYF.

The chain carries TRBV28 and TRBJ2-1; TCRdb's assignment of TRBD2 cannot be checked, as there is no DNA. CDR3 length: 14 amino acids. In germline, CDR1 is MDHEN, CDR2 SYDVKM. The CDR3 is CASNWASKRNEQFF.

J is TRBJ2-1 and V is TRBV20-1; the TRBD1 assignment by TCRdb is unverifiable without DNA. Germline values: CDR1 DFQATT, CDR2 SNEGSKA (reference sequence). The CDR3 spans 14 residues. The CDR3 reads CSARGDTSSNEQFF.

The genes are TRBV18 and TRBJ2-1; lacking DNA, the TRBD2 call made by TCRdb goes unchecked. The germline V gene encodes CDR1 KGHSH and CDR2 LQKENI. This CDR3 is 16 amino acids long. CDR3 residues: CASSLQGAGATGEQFF.

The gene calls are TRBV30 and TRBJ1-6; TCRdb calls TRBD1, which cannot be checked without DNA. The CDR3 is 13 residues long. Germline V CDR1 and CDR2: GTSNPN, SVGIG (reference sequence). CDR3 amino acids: CAWSGQGDSPLHF.

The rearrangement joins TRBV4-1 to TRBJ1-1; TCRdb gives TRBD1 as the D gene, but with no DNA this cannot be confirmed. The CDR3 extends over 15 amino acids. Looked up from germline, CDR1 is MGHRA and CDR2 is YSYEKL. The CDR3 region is CASSQWTGLNTEAFF.

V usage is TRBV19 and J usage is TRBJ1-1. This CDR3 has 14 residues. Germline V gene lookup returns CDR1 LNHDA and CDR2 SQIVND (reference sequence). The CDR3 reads CASSIEARNTEAFF.

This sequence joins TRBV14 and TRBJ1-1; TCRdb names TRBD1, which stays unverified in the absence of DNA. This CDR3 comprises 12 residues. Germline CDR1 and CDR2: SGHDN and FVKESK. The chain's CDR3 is CASSSGGQLAFF. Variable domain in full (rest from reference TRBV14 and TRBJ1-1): EAGVTQFPSHSVIEKGQTVTLRCDPISGHDNLYWYRRVMGKEIKFLLHFVKESKQDESGMPNNRFLAERTGGTYSTLKVQPAELEDSGVYFCASSSGGQLAFFGQGTRLTVV.

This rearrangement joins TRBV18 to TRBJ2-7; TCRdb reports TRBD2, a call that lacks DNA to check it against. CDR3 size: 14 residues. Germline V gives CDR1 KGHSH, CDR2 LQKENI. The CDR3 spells CASSPGSGSYEQYF.

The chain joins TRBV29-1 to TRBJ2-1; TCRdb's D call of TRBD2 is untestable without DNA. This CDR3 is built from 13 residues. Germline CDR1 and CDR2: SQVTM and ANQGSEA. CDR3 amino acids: CSLGLAGVGEQFF.

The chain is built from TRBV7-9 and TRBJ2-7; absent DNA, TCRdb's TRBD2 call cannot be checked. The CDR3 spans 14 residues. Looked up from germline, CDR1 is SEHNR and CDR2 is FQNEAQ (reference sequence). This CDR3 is CASRASGTSYEQYF. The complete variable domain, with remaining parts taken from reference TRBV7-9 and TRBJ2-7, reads DTGVSQNPRHKITKRGQNVTFRCDPISEHNRLYWYRQTLGQGPEFLTYFQNEAQLEKSRLLSDRFSAERPKGSFSTLEIQRTEQGDSAMYLCASRASGTSYEQYFGPGTRLTVT.

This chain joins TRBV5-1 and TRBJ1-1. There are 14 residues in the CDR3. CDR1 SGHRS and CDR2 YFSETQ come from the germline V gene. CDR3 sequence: CASSRVASNTEAFF.

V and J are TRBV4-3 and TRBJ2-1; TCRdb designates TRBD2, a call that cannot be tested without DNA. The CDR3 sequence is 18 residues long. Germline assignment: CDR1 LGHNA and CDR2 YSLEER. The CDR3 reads CASSQEALAGDARSEQFF.

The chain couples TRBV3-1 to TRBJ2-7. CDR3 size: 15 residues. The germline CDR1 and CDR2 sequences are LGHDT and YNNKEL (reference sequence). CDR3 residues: CASSQETFLSYEQYF.

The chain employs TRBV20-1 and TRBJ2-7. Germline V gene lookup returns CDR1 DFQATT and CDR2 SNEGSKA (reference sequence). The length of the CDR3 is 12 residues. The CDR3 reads CSAERDDYEQYF.

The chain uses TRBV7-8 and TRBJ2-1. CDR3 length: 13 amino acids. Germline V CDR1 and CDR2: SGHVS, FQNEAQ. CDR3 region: CASSLEATNEQFF.

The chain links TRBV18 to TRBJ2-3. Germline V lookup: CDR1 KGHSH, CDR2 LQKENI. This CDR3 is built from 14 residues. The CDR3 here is CASSPMASTDTQYF.

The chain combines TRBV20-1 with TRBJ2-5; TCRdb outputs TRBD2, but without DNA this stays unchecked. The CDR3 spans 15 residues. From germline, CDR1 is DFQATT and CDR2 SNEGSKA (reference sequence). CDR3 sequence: CSARRTGTREETQYF.